A selection of T cell receptor beta chains follows, all from one sample in a study of technical replicates of blood from four donors. Clones were sequenced by immunoSEQ multiplex PCR, and TCRdb holds only the in-frame ones, with some missing. Here the sample spans about 80,000 clones, around 97% being singletons. Material for sequencing was T cells isolated from PBMCs. The source of these receptors is a human donor in good health. Both conserved end residues are part of each CDR3.

len: 12; v_gene: TRBV2; CDR3aa: CAISPDRGPQYF
len: 14; v_gene: TRBV10-3; CDR3aa: CAISAGQEYYGYTF
len: 15; v_gene: TRBV5-1; CDR3aa: CASSFRGARVTEAFF
len: 13; v_gene: TRBV30; CDR3aa: CAWTGLTNEKLFF
len: 12; v_gene: TRBV7-9; CDR3aa: CASSPLQDGYTF
len: 14; v_gene: TRBV11-2; CDR3aa: CASSRPAGKEGYTF
len: 14; v_gene: TRBV6-6; CDR3aa: CASSQGASNQPQHF
len: 18; v_gene: TRBV5-1; CDR3aa: CASSSRAGGGPSTDTQYF
len: 14; v_gene: TRBV7-7; CDR3aa: CASSLVGANTEAFF
len: 15; v_gene: TRBV15; CDR3aa: CATSRVHYHRDEQYF
len: 16; v_gene: TRBV5-1; CDR3aa: CASSPLAGGSTDTQYF
len: 14; v_gene: TRBV6-1; CDR3aa: CASSEVVGAYEQYF
len: 11; v_gene: TRBV9; CDR3aa: CASNLVTEAFF
len: 16; v_gene: TRBV18; CDR3aa: CASSPRDRVTYNEQFF
len: 15; v_gene: TRBV7-9; CDR3aa: CASSLTGVIQETQYF
len: 19; v_gene: TRBV21-1; CDR3aa: CASSNPGLAGGGPYNEQFF
len: 16; v_gene: TRBV18; CDR3aa: CASSPRGQGGSYEQYF
len: 15; v_gene: TRBV13; CDR3aa: CASSSQRETNYGYTF
len: 15; v_gene: TRBV11-2; CDR3aa: CASSSKEGRAYEQYF
len: 14; v_gene: TRBV15; CDR3aa: CATSRDQANTEAFF
len: 16; v_gene: TRBV9; CDR3aa: CASSAQGSGFYNEQFF
len: 22; v_gene: TRBV14; CDR3aa: CASSQGFSGASGGAWSYNEQFF
len: 15; v_gene: TRBV6-5; CDR3aa: CASSYGGVQTGELFF
len: 14; v_gene: TRBV6-1; CDR3aa: CASSKGQGGQPQHF
len: 12; v_gene: TRBV6-1; CDR3aa: CASSDRSYGYTF
len: 16; v_gene: TRBV11-3; CDR3aa: CASSSTLGADQETQYF
len: 18; v_gene: TRBV5-1; CDR3aa: CASSLASRLAGGLNEQFF
len: 18; v_gene: TRBV7-9; CDR3aa: CASRRSSLQGPPTGELFF
len: 18; v_gene: TRBV28; CDR3aa: CASNSPGQGYPPSYEQYF
len: 16; v_gene: TRBV7-9; CDR3aa: CASSQDPGLALYEQYF
len: 13; v_gene: TRBV15; CDR3aa: CATSRARQFEAFF
len: 16; v_gene: TRBV28; CDR3aa: CASSSLAGGGTDTQYF
len: 16; v_gene: TRBV5-4; CDR3aa: CASSQGGQGDTGELFF
len: 15; v_gene: TRBV6-1; CDR3aa: CATDSVERGVETQYF
len: 16; v_gene: TRBV2; CDR3aa: CASSGTGGISNQPQHF
len: 14; v_gene: TRBV2; CDR3aa: CASSRQVTGYGYTF
len: 15; v_gene: TRBV10-1; CDR3aa: CASTPGLAGGPPQFF
len: 17; v_gene: TRBV28; CDR3aa: CASSLPGQGTTSYEQYF
len: 13; v_gene: TRBV10-3; CDR3aa: CAINDLLNTEAFF
len: 16; v_gene: TRBV6-1; CDR3aa: CASSEFGHLANYGYTF
len: 16; v_gene: TRBV7-7; CDR3aa: CASSPWGAGETGELFF